This T cell receptor (beta chain) was sequenced in a study of T cells in Graves' hyperthyroidism and ophthalmopathy. This clonotype was seen at least ten times. The CDR3 is 17 amino acids. From germline, CDR1 is MNHNS and CDR2 SASEGT. V was pared by 6 bases and J by 3 bases, with 14 bases of the junction left unmatched. It was RNA transcripts that yielded the amplified TCR beta CDR3 regions. Using the HTBI primer set, a first-round RT-PCR was run on the TCR CDR3. MiXCR, applied by TCRdb to the multiplex PCR reads, yields one record per CDR3 protein. The sample lists around 290,000 distinct CDR3 sequences, about 14% seen once, with approximately 7.8% in the top ten.

The J gene is TRBJ2-1, the V gene TRBV6-1; 7 bases fit TRBD1. Material: blood. This TCR was sampled from a woman aged 30 to 39 with Graves' hyperthyroidism that later progressed to Graves' ophthalmopathy. The CDR3 DNA follows: TGTGCCAGCAGCCAAACTAGTCCGGGACAGTACTACAATGAGCAGTTCTTC. Protein: CASSQTSPGQYYNEQFF.